These 30 T cell receptor beta chains were sequenced from one sample in a study of blood T cell repertoires in COVID-19. Generated by immunoSEQ multiplex PCR, the TCRdb table keeps only in-frame clones and is missing some. The sample has 71,000 or so clones; about four fifths are singletons. Sequencing input: peripheral blood. The receptors here all came from a middle-aged man with acute or convalescent COVID-19.

The chain couples TRBV11-1 to TRBJ2-1, with D possibly being TRBD2 (6 bases). Trimming cost V 5 bases and J 5 bases, with 10 bases left between them. CDR1 is SGHAT and CDR2 is FQDESV in the germline V gene (reference sequence). The CDR3 contains 13 residues. The CDR3 reads CASSQGLDNEQFF. The CDR3 nucleotides read TGTGCCAGCAGCCAGGGACTCGACAATGAGCAGTTCTTC.

In its sample, this clone was seen a few times. V usage is TRBV9 and J usage is TRBJ2-5, with D possibly matching TRBD2 (6 bases). Per the germline V gene, CDR1 is SGDLS and CDR2 is YYNGEE. The CDR3 has 14 residues. Trimming shortened V by 4 bases and J by 2 bases, and 12 bases separated the two germline ends. CDR3 coding DNA: TGTGCCAGCAGCCCAGGGACTCAACAAGAGACCCAGTACTTC. It specifies CASSPGTQQETQYF.

The V and J genes are TRBV28 and TRBJ2-7; 7 bases match TRBD2. This CDR3 has 15 amino acids. The V segment lost 2 bases and the J segment 5 bases; nucleotides outside the gene matches: 9. From germline, CDR1 is MDHEN and CDR2 SYDVKM. CDR3 amino acids: CASSLRVSGSNEQYF. The CDR3 DNA is TGTGCCAGCAGTTTACGTGTTAGCGGGTCTAACGAGCAGTACTTC.

The chain joins TRBV29-1 to TRBJ2-6; no clear D gene. The CDR3 runs to 13 residues. Germline values: CDR1 SQVTM, CDR2 ANQGSEA. The ends were cut back, 5 bases at V and 0 bases at J, with 5 bases in the middle. CDR3 sequence reads: CSVTASGANVLTF. The CDR3 DNA follows: TGCAGCGTTACAGCCTCTGGGGCCAACGTCCTGACTTTC.

V usage is TRBV7-2 and J usage is TRBJ2-7, with 10 nucleotides matching TRBD2. CDR1 is SGHTA, CDR2 FQGNSA, per germline. V trimming: 0 bases; J trimming: 2 bases; junction bases outside the gene matches: 7. The CDR3 is 17 amino acids. The CDR3 region is CASSLAPSGSSPYEQYF. CDR3 sequence (DNA): TGTGCCAGCAGCTTAGCGCCTAGCGGGAGTTCCCCCTACGAGCAGTACTTC.

The J gene is TRBJ2-7, the V gene TRBV5-4, with 14 bases identical to TRBD2. Germline V gene lookup returns CDR1 SGHNT and CDR2 YYREEE (reference sequence). The CDR3 is 17 amino acids. The V gene end was trimmed by 2 bases and the J gene end by 5 bases; junction bases not matched to a gene: 9. The CDR3 nucleotides read TGTGCCAGCAGCTTTGCCGGACTAGCGGGAGGTATCCACGAGCAGTACTTC. Protein: CASSFAGLAGGIHEQYF.

V usage is TRBV7-2 and J usage is TRBJ2-3; 8 bases map to TRBD2. There are 17 residues in the CDR3. The V gene end was trimmed by 1 base and the J gene end by 5 bases; junction bases not matched to a gene: 11. Germline V CDR1 and CDR2: SGHTA, FQGNSA. This CDR3 reads CASSLGGTRGLLDTQYF. CDR3 DNA: TGTGCCAGCAGCTTAGGTGGGACTAGGGGACTATTAGATACGCAGTATTTT.

CDR3 loop: CASSFLQGNTEAFF. The DNA for the CDR3 is TGTGCCAGCAGTTTCTTACAGGGGAACACTGAAGCTTTCTTT. The V call is TRBV6-5, the J call TRBJ1-1, with D maybe TRBD1 (6 bases). Trimming cost V 4 bases and J 1 base, with 10 bases left between them. This CDR3 comprises 14 residues. Germline V gene lookup returns CDR1 MNHEY and CDR2 SVGAGI.

The genes are TRBV11-2 and TRBJ1-2; possible D gene TRBD1, 6 bases. Trimming took off 0 bases at V and 4 bases at J, with 12 bases between the two ends. The CDR3 runs 15 residues. Germline CDR1 reads SGHAT; CDR2 reads FQNNGV. Here the CDR3 reads CASSLEGQGRYGYTF. CDR3 bases: TGTGCCAGCAGCTTAGAGGGTCAGGGGCGCTATGGCTACACCTTC.

This clone was recorded only once. This chain links TRBV9 with TRBJ2-2, with TRBD1 identical over 10 bases. CDR3 size: 16 residues. The ends lost 1 base at V and 3 bases at J; junction bases unmatched: 3. Germline V gene lookup returns CDR1 SGDLS and CDR2 YYNGEE. The CDR3 region is CASSVTGTGDTGELFF. CDR3 DNA: TGTGCCAGCAGCGTAACCGGGACAGGGGACACCGGGGAGCTGTTTTTT.

The chain employs TRBV28 and TRBJ2-7, with TRBD2 matching 8 bases. CDR1 and CDR2 (germline): MDHEN, SYDVKM. The CDR3 sequence is 15 residues long. V shed 3 bases and J 5 bases; nucleotides not matched to a gene: 9. CDR3 sequence reads: CASSFAGGVENEQYF. The CDR3 nucleotides read TGTGCCAGCAGTTTCGCGGGGGGAGTGGAGAACGAGCAGTACTTC.

The V call is TRBV28, the J call TRBJ1-2; no clear D gene. Germline V CDR1 and CDR2: MDHEN, SYDVKM. The CDR3 has 14 residues. The ends were cut back, 6 bases at V and 4 bases at J, with 15 bases in the middle. CDR3 amino acids: CASSPPRAGYGYTF. CDR3 sequence (DNA): TGTGCCAGCAGCCCGCCGCGGGCCGGCTATGGCTACACCTTC.

The chain combines TRBV19 with TRBJ1-5; D is perhaps TRBD1 (5 bases). The V and J ends lost 7 bases and 0 bases respectively, with 19 bases between them. The V gene's germline CDR1 is LNHDA and CDR2 SQIVND (reference sequence). CDR3 length: 17 residues. CDR3 protein: CASTNGGTHYSNQPQHF. The CDR3 coding sequence is TGTGCCAGTACCAATGGGGGGACGCATTATAGCAATCAGCCCCAGCATTTT.

A single count supports this clone. J is TRBJ2-5 and V is TRBV9; D remains ambiguous. The CDR3 loop spans 15 amino acids. Trimming stripped 3 bases from V and 5 bases from J, with 17 bases between. Germline CDR1 and CDR2: SGDLS and YYNGEE. This CDR3 is CASSASPGLGETQYF. The DNA for the CDR3 is TGTGCCAGCAGCGCCTCACCGGGTCTCGGGGAGACCCAGTACTTC. Full variable domain (missing parts from reference TRBV9 and TRBJ2-5): DSGVTQTPKHLITATGQRVTLRCSPRSGDLSVYWYQQSLDQGLQFLIQYYNGEERAKGNILERFSAQQFPDLHSELNLSSLELGDSALYFCASSASPGLGETQYFGPGTRLLVL.

The chain recombines TRBV5-1 with TRBJ1-3; tentative D call: TRBD1 (6 bases). Germline assignment: CDR1 SGHRS and CDR2 YFSETQ. The CDR3 length is 14 residues. V was pared by 0 bases and J by 6 bases, with 10 bases between. The CDR3 coding sequence is TGCGCCAGCAGCTTGGAACAGGGAAAAAACACCATATATTTT. Its protein product is CASSLEQGKNTIYF.

This clone was picked up one time. The rearrangement uses TRBV6-1 and TRBJ1-5, with 12 bases lining up with TRBD1. The germline gives CDR1 MNHNS, CDR2 SASEGT. J was trimmed by 2 bases and V by 3 bases; bases with no gene match: 11. The CDR3 length is 19 residues. CDR3 in DNA: TGTGCCAGCAGTGACCCGGGACAGGGGGCGCGGATGGGCAATCAGCCCCAGCATTTT. This gives the protein CASSDPGQGARMGNQPQHF.

This chain uses TRBV10-2 with TRBJ2-2, with a weak D call TRBD1 (6 bases). CDR1 is WSHSY and CDR2 is SAAADI in the germline V gene. The ends were cut back, 5 bases at V and 0 bases at J, with 16 bases in the middle. The CDR3 consists of 17 residues. CDR3 sequence (DNA): TGCGCCAGCAGTTCTTTGCAGGGGAATGCGAACACCGGGGAGCTGTTTTTT. Amino acids: CASSSLQGNANTGELFF.

This chain joins TRBV7-7 and TRBJ2-2; possible D gene TRBD1, 6 bases. This CDR3 has 14 amino acids. Germline values: CDR1 SSHAT, CDR2 FNYEAQ (reference sequence). Trimming took off 1 base at V and 6 bases at J, with 9 bases between the two ends. CDR3 bases: TGTGCCAGCAGCTTAGATGCAGGGGCCGGGGAGCTGTTTTTT. Its protein is CASSLDAGAGELFF.

On this clone: Other DNA sequences within the sample encode an identical CDR3. The chain has TRBV2 and TRBJ1-5, with D possibly TRBD1 on 6 matching bases. The germline V gene encodes CDR1 SNHLY and CDR2 FYNNEI. The V end was cut by 4 bases, the J end by 2 bases, with 6 bases between. This CDR3 spans 13 amino acids. The CDR3 loop reads CASSGTGNQPQHF. The CDR3 DNA reads as TGTGCCAGCAGTGGGACAGGCAATCAGCCCCAGCATTTT.

The rearrangement joins TRBV29-1 to TRBJ2-1; 12 nucleotides agree with TRBD1. This CDR3 spans 15 amino acids. Germline loops: CDR1 SQVTM, CDR2 ANQGSEA. Unmatched junction bases numbered 10, after V lost 6 bases and J lost 7 bases. CDR3 in amino acids: CSVGGTGGNRNEQFF. The CDR3 nucleotides read TGCAGCGTCGGGGGGACAGGGGGCAACAGGAATGAGCAGTTCTTC.

This chain connects TRBV6-6 to TRBJ1-5; possible D gene TRBD1, 6 bases. In germline, CDR1 is MNHNY, CDR2 SVGAGI (reference sequence). CDR3 length: 15 residues. V lost 6 bases to trimming and J lost 0 bases, with 12 bases between them. The CDR3 reads CASRFDRYSNQPQHF. In nucleotides, the CDR3 is TGTGCCAGCAGATTTGACAGGTATAGCAATCAGCCCCAGCATTTT.

The rearrangement uses TRBV7-2 and TRBJ1-1; 8 nucleotides agree with TRBD1. V shed 5 bases and J 4 bases; nucleotides not matched to a gene: 6. This CDR3 has 14 amino acids. Germline CDR1 reads SGHTA; CDR2 reads FQGNSA. CDR3 DNA sequence: TGTGCCAGCAGCGGTCGGACAGGGAGCACTGAAGCTTTCTTT. Protein: CASSGRTGSTEAFF.

This clone was seen just once. The J gene is TRBJ2-1, the V gene TRBV7-6; TRBD2 matches 10 bases. The J segment lost 2 bases and the V segment lost 4 bases, leaving 2 bases of the junction unmatched. The CDR3 consists of 15 residues. In germline, CDR1 is SGHVS, CDR2 FNYEAQ. The chain's CDR3 is CASSSGLATYNEQFF. The CDR3 nucleotides read TGTGCCAGCAGCTCGGGACTAGCGACCTACAATGAGCAGTTCTTC. Drawing the rest from reference TRBV7-6 and TRBJ2-1, the complete variable domain is GAGVSQSPRYKVTKRGQDVALRCDPISGHVSLYWYRQALGQGPEFLTYFNYEAQQDKSGLPNDRFSAERPEGSISTLTIQRTEQRDSAMYRCASSSGLATYNEQFFGPGTRLTVL.

V and J are TRBV7-3 and TRBJ1-2, with TRBD1 matching 7 bases. This CDR3 contains 13 residues. V lost 5 bases, J lost 4 bases, and 4 bases stayed unmatched. The germline V gene has CDR1 SGHTA and CDR2 FQGTGA. The CDR3 bases are TGTGCCAGCAGCCGAGGGACAGTCTATGGCTACACCTTC. The encoded protein is CASSRGTVYGYTF.

The J gene is TRBJ1-6, the V gene TRBV27; TRBD1 agrees at 7 bases. Germline CDR1 is MNHEY and CDR2 is SMNVEV (reference sequence). The CDR3 has 20 amino acids. Germline trimming cut 5 bases from V and 0 bases from J; bases unmatched to any gene: 16. The CDR3 coding sequence is TGTGCCAGCAGTCAACGCCTCCCCTCAGGGGACAGCTCCTATAATTCACCCCTCCACTTT. Protein sequence: CASSQRLPSGDSSYNSPLHF.

The chain joins TRBV21-1 to TRBJ2-3; the tabulated D call, TRBD1, remains unverified against the DNA. TRBV21-1 is an annotated pseudogene. The CDR3 runs 18 residues. This CDR3 reads CASSSPGTRGQITDTQYF. As DNA, the CDR3 is TGTGCCAGCAGCAGTCCCGGGACCAGGGGGCAGATTACAGATACGCAGTATTTT.

V and J are TRBV20-1 and TRBJ2-3, with TRBD2 matching 13 bases. With V trimmed by 3 bases and J by 2 bases, 14 bases remained unmatched. Germline CDR1 and CDR2: DFQATT and SNEGSKA (reference sequence). This CDR3 has 19 residues. For the CDR3, the DNA is TGCAGTGCTAGTTATCAAGGACTAGCGGGAGAGGAAATCACAGATACGCAGTATTTT. It codes for CSASYQGLAGEEITDTQYF.

The CDR3 reads CASSRPPGETQYF. The CDR3, as DNA: TGTGCCAGCTCACGACCCCCGGGGGAGACCCAGTACTTC. V usage is TRBV18 and J usage is TRBJ2-5, with D maybe TRBD2 (5 bases). Between the trimmed V and J ends, which lost 4 bases and 5 bases, there was a span of 11 bases. The germline V gene encodes CDR1 KGHSH and CDR2 LQKENI. There are 13 residues in the CDR3. Full variable domain (rest looked up from reference TRBV18 and TRBJ2-5): NAGVMQNPRHLVRRRGQEARLRCSPMKGHSHVYWYRQLPEEGLKFMVYLQKENIIDESGMPKERFSAEFPKEGPSILRIQQVVRGDSAAYFCASSRPPGETQYFGPGTRLLVL.

A few counts support this clone. The V call is TRBV28, the J call TRBJ2-7; the match to TRBD1 covers 8 bases. V shed 4 bases and J 6 bases; nucleotides not matched to a gene: 8. CDR1 and CDR2 (germline): MDHEN, SYDVKM. This CDR3 spans 14 amino acids. CDR3: CASSSEQGVCEQYF. CDR3 nucleotide sequence: TGTGCCAGCAGTTCGGAACAGGGGGTGTGCGAGCAGTACTTC.

This sequence joins TRBV6-5 and TRBJ1-4; D uncertain. This CDR3 spans 15 amino acids. V lost 7 bases and J 10 bases, leaving 22 bases between the germline ends. In germline, CDR1 is MNHEY, CDR2 SVGAGI. As DNA, the CDR3 is TGTGCCAGCAAAAAGGAGGGCACCTACAACGGAAAACTGTTTTTT. Translating it yields CASKKEGTYNGKLFF.